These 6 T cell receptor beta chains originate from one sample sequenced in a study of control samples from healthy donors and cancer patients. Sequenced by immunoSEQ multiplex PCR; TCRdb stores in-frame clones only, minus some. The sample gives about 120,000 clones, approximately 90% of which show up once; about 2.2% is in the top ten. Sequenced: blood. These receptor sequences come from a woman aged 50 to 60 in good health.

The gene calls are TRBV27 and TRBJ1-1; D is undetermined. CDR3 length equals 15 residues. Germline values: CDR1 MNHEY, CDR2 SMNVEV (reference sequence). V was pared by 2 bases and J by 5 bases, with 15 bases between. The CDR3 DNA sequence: TGTGCCAGCAGTTTACGTAGGGCGGGGATAACTGAAGCTTTCTTT. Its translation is CASSLRRAGITEAFF.

The CDR3 loop reads CASWGGIGQRSYEQYF. CDR3 bases: TGTGCCAGCTGGGGTGGGATCGGACAGAGATCCTACGAGCAGTACTTC. The chain recombines TRBV28 with TRBJ2-7; a possible D gene is TRBD1 (6 bases). The V gene lost 8 bases and the J gene lost 1 base, with 21 bases spanning the gap. The CDR3 has 16 residues. CDR1 is MDHEN, CDR2 SYDVKM, per germline.

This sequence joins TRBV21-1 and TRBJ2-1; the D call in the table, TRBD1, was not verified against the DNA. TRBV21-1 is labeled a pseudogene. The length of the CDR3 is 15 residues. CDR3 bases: TGTGCCAGCATCACTGGGGACAGGTTTTATTGGGAGCAGTTCTTC. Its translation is CASITGDRFYWEQFF.

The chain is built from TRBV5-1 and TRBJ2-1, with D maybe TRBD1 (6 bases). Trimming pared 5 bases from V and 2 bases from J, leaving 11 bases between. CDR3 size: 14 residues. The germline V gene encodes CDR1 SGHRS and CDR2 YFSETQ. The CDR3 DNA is TGCGCCAGCAGAGAACAGGGAACCTACAATGAGCAGTTCTTC. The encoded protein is CASREQGTYNEQFF.

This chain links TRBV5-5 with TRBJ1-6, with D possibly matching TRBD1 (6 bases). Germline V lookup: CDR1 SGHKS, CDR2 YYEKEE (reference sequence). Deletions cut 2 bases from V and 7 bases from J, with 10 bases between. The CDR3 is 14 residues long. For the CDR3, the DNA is TGTGCCAGCAGCTTTGGGACACTCAATTCACCCCTCCACTTT. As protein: CASSFGTLNSPLHF.

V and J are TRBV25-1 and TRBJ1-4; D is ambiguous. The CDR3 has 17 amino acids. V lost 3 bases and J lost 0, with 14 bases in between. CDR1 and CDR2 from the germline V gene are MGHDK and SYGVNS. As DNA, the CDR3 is TGTGCCAGCAGTGAGGGGTATGCAGGAACAACTAATGAAAAACTGTTTTTT. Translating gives CASSEGYAGTTNEKLFF.